Reported below is one TCR beta chain. The data were obtained in a study of response to subunit inactivated influenza vaccine. TCRdb redid the calling of the RT-PCR reads with MiXCR, one entry per CDR3 protein. The sample comprises about 540,000 distinct CDR3 sequences, roughly a quarter of which are singletons, and approximately 3% rests with the top ten. J lost 3 bases, V lost 0 bases, and 14 bases had no gene match. The length of the CDR3 is 18 residues. The germline gives CDR1 DFQATT, CDR2 SNEGSKA (reference sequence). These data were also reused for a study on T cells expressing NK-cell markers. That paper states: With UMIs, 5'RACE template switching was used to make TCR beta cDNA. Seven HCMV-seropositive donors and one seronegative donor made up the eight sequenced donors. Anti-gamma-delta TCR antibody use in several experiments restricted sorting to alpha-beta TCR T cells. The study found dominant NKG2C+ clonotypes at about 1.0-7.0% of CD8+ T cells in over 5 donors. The study did not resolve the HCMV specificity of expanded NKG2C+ T cell clones.

The genes are TRBV20-1 and TRBJ2-7; 10 positions agree with TRBD2. The source material was CD4+ T cells sorted from PBMCs, sampled 11 to 12 days after vaccination. This TCR was sampled from a man aged 45-65 years who received an inactivated influenza vaccine. This chain's CDR3 is CSARDRIVSSGRNYEQYF. The DNA for the CDR3 is TGCAGTGCTAGAGATCGGATTGTGTCTAGCGGGAGAAACTACGAGCAGTACTTC.